Below, 32 T cell receptor beta chains from the same sample are listed, as sequenced in a study of blood T cell repertoires in COVID-19. Sequenced by immunoSEQ multiplex PCR; TCRdb stores in-frame clones only, minus some. The data show about 94,000 clones, 85% to 90% seen once. The sample comprised peripheral blood. The receptor source for this set is a woman in her sixties or seventies in a cohort sampled during active or convalescent COVID-19.

The chain is built from TRBV25-1 and TRBJ2-1; 7 bases align to TRBD1. Per germline, CDR1 MGHDK and CDR2 SYGVNS. The CDR3 is made up of 16 amino acids. The ends lost 3 bases at V and 3 bases at J; junction bases unmatched: 8. The CDR3 DNA reads TGTGCCAGCAGTGACCCTGGGACAGCAAGCTACAATGAGCAGTTCTTC. Translating it yields CASSDPGTASYNEQFF.

CDR3 coding DNA: TGTGCCAGCAGTGAAGTAGTCGGGACAGGGGACTACACCTTC. It translates to CASSEVVGTGDYTF. The rearrangement uses TRBV6-1 and TRBJ1-2, with TRBD1 matching over 10 bases. The CDR3 contains 14 residues. V lost 1 base, J lost 10 bases, and 6 bases stayed unmatched. Germline V gene data show CDR1 as MNHNS and CDR2 as SASEGT.

The J gene is TRBJ1-2, the V gene TRBV27; maybe TRBD1 (5 bases). Germline V lookup: CDR1 MNHEY, CDR2 SMNVEV (reference sequence). Trimming shortened V by 6 bases and J by 7 bases, and 30 bases separated the two germline ends. CDR3 length equals 18 residues. The CDR3 region has the DNA TGTGCCAGCAGCCCAAGAGATGCAAGAGACAGTGGGCGGGGTGGCTACACCTTC. Protein sequence: CASSPRDARDSGRGGYTF.

This clone was recorded once. V gene TRBV18 combines with J gene TRBJ1-4, with TRBD1 as a possible D gene (5 bases). V lost 3 bases and J 5 bases, leaving 10 bases between the germline ends. CDR1 is KGHSH, CDR2 LQKENI, per germline. This CDR3 has 14 residues. CDR3 residues: CASSPQGRNEKLFF. The CDR3 region has the DNA TGTGCCAGCTCACCCCAGGGTAGGAATGAAAAACTGTTTTTT.

CDR3 region: CASSLAGAELGYTF. In DNA form, the CDR3 reads TGTGCCAGCAGCTTGGCCGGAGCCGAGCTGGGCTACACCTTC. V and J are TRBV5-4 and TRBJ1-2; D is unresolved. CDR3 length equals 14 residues. The V and J ends lost 0 bases and 8 bases respectively, with 14 bases between them. Germline V gene lookup returns CDR1 SGHNT and CDR2 YYREEE (reference sequence).

The chain couples TRBV24-1 to TRBJ2-1, with 13 positions matching TRBD2. In germline, CDR1 is KGHDR, CDR2 SFDVKD. The J segment lost 7 bases and the V segment lost 1 base, leaving 6 bases of the junction unmatched. The CDR3 contains 17 residues. The CDR3 nucleotides are TGTGCCACCAGTGATTTCGAGACTAGCGGGAGGACGAATGAGCAGTTCTTC. This translates into CATSDFETSGRTNEQFF.

The chain combines TRBV12-3 or TRBV12-4 with TRBJ1-2, with a weak D call TRBD1 (5 bases). The V end lost 9 bases, the J end lost 8 bases, and 19 bases lay between the germline ends. This CDR3 has 13 amino acids. The CDR3 reads CASNLVGGRGYTF. The CDR3 DNA reads as TGTGCCAGTAACCTAGTGGGGGGGAGAGGCTACACCTTC.

The chain recombines TRBV11-2 with TRBJ1-2; 10 bases line up with TRBD1. With 5 bases clipped from V and 8 bases from J, the junction kept 5 bases outside the gene matches. The CDR3 covers 13 residues. The V gene's germline CDR1 is SGHAT and CDR2 FQNNGV. CDR3 amino acids: CASSPDRGYGYTF. The CDR3 DNA sequence: TGTGCCAGCAGCCCGGACAGGGGGTACGGCTACACCTTC.

This clone has only a few counts. V usage is TRBV7-9 and J usage is TRBJ1-1, with unresolved D. CDR3 length: 15 residues. Per the germline V gene, CDR1 is SEHNR and CDR2 is FQNEAQ (reference sequence). V was pared by 0 bases and J by 2 bases, with 10 bases between. The CDR3 spells CASSLAAGSNTEAFF. CDR3 nucleotide sequence: TGTGCCAGCAGCTTAGCGGCGGGGTCAAACACTGAAGCTTTCTTT.

The V gene is TRBV27, the J gene TRBJ2-3, with D maybe TRBD2 (5 bases). V lost 3 bases and J lost 3, with 10 bases in between. Germline V gene data show CDR1 as MNHEY and CDR2 as SMNVEV (reference sequence). This CDR3 contains 14 residues. As DNA, the CDR3 is TGTGCCAGCAGTTTGAGTTTAGCGACAGATACGCAGTATTTT. Amino acids: CASSLSLATDTQYF.

The gene calls are TRBV5-1 and TRBJ2-1; TRBD2 matches 8 bases. Germline V gives CDR1 SGHRS, CDR2 YFSETQ. The junction had 10 bases not matched to a gene; V was cut back by 4 bases and J by 7 bases. The CDR3 is made up of 15 amino acids. This CDR3 reads CASSGPGGPANEQFF. Here the CDR3 DNA reads TGCGCCAGCAGCGGTCCGGGGGGGCCAGCTAATGAGCAGTTCTTC.

The rearrangement uses TRBV7-9 and TRBJ2-3, with a tentative D call TRBD2 (7 bases). V lost 5 bases to trimming and J lost 9 bases, with 18 bases between them. The CDR3 runs 14 residues. Looked up from germline, CDR1 is SEHNR and CDR2 is FQNEAQ (reference sequence). The CDR3 loop is CASSHGGGQGTQYF. In DNA form, the CDR3 reads TGTGCCAGCAGCCATGGGGGGGGCCAGGGGACGCAGTATTTT.

The rearrangement uses TRBV7-2 and TRBJ1-2; D possibly corresponds to TRBD1 (5 bases). This CDR3 has 13 residues. V was clipped by 5 bases and J by 6 bases, with 13 bases between them. In germline, CDR1 is SGHTA, CDR2 FQGNSA. CDR3 in amino acids: CASSPAGRDGYTF. The CDR3 DNA reads TGTGCCAGCAGCCCCGCAGGGAGGGATGGCTACACCTTC.

The chain combines TRBV19 with TRBJ1-6; 9 bases line up with TRBD1. In germline, CDR1 is LNHDA, CDR2 SQIVND (reference sequence). CDR3 length: 16 residues. J was trimmed by 10 bases and V by 6 bases; bases with no gene match: 13. DNA of the CDR3: TGTGCCAGTAGCTCCCCGGGACAGGGTTTAGGCTCACCCCTCCACTTT. It yields the protein CASSSPGQGLGSPLHF.

This chain joins TRBV5-8 and TRBJ2-5; a weak D match, TRBD2 (6 bases). CDR1 and CDR2 from the germline V gene are SGHTS and YDEGEE. The CDR3 spans 14 residues. V gave up 0 bases and J gave up 4 bases, with 10 bases separating them. CDR3 region: CASSLEPRGETQYF. The CDR3 bases are TGTGCCAGCAGCTTGGAGCCGCGGGGAGAGACCCAGTACTTC. Combining the CDR3 with reference TRBV5-8 and TRBJ2-5 gives the whole variable domain EAGVTQSPTHLIKTRGQQATLRCSPISGHTSVYWYQQALGLGLQFLLWYDEGEERNRGNFPPRFSGRQFPNYSSELNVNALELEDSALYLCASSLEPRGETQYFGPGTRLLVL.

The chain carries TRBV25-1 and TRBJ1-5; D gene ambiguous. Germline CDR1 is MGHDK and CDR2 is SYGVNS. The germline V and J ends were trimmed by 6 bases and 3 bases, with 15 bases remaining between them. The CDR3 loop spans 15 amino acids. CDR3 bases: TGTGCCAGCAGGAATTCGGGAGGGATCAATCAGCCCCAGCATTTT. The encoded protein is CASRNSGGINQPQHF.

The rearrangement uses TRBV11-3 and TRBJ2-1; TRBD2 agrees at 8 bases. V lost 3 bases to trimming and J lost 6 bases; unmatched junction nucleotides: 4. The CDR3 contains 14 residues. CDR1 and CDR2 from the germline V gene are SGHNT and YENEEA. The CDR3 region is CASSFRTSSNEQFF. The CDR3 region has the DNA TGTGCCAGCAGCTTTAGGACTAGCAGCAATGAGCAGTTCTTC.

The chain couples TRBV19 to TRBJ1-5, with D unclear. The ends were cut back, 4 bases at V and 12 bases at J, with 10 bases in the middle. Germline CDR1 is LNHDA and CDR2 is SQIVND (reference sequence). The CDR3 is made up of 11 amino acids. In DNA form, the CDR3 reads TGTGCCAGTAGTACCCCCCGGAGCCAGCATTTT. It encodes CASSTPRSQHF.

The chain carries TRBV5-8 and TRBJ2-1; TRBD2 might be the D (5 bases). This CDR3 is built from 16 residues. Trimming pared 0 bases from V and 4 bases from J, leaving 14 bases between. The germline V gene encodes CDR1 SGHTS and CDR2 YDEGEE. The chain's CDR3 is CASSLGLAPLYNEQFF. The CDR3 nucleotides are TGTGCCAGCAGCTTGGGTCTAGCTCCCCTATACAATGAGCAGTTCTTC.

The chain joins TRBV5-4 to TRBJ2-1, with TRBD2 matching 14 bases. Germline values: CDR1 SGHNT, CDR2 YYREEE (reference sequence). The CDR3 extends over 16 amino acids. V dropped 2 bases and J dropped 9; count of bases not matched to a gene: 7. This CDR3 is CASSLGTSGSVSEQFF. For the CDR3, the DNA is TGTGCCAGCAGCTTAGGGACTAGCGGGAGCGTCAGTGAGCAGTTCTTC.

The V gene is TRBV5-1, the J gene TRBJ2-5; D possibly corresponds to TRBD1 (5 bases). Trimming removed 0 bases from V and 2 bases from J, with 14 bases in between. The CDR3 spans 16 residues. CDR1 and CDR2 (germline): SGHRS, YFSETQ. This CDR3 reads CASSLAPQGGQETQYF. The CDR3 bases are TGCGCCAGCAGCTTGGCTCCGCAGGGCGGACAAGAGACCCAGTACTTC.

Here the CDR3 reads CSATPGYEQYF. The CDR3 bases are TGCAGTGCTACCCCAGGCTACGAGCAGTACTTC. The V and J genes are TRBV20-1 and TRBJ2-7, with D unresolved. Per germline, CDR1 DFQATT and CDR2 SNEGSKA (reference sequence). Deletions cut 4 bases from V and 3 bases from J, with 7 bases between. CDR3 length equals 11 residues.

The V and J genes are TRBV20-1 and TRBJ1-5; D gene unclear. This CDR3 has 14 residues. V lost 3 bases to trimming and J lost 3 bases, with 12 bases between them. Germline CDR1 DFQATT, CDR2 SNEGSKA (reference sequence). CDR3 in amino acids: CSASQALPNQPQHF. The CDR3 DNA reads as TGCAGTGCTAGTCAAGCCCTCCCCAATCAGCCCCAGCATTTT.

V usage is TRBV30 and J usage is TRBJ1-5; possibly TRBD1 for D (5 bases). This CDR3 spans 15 amino acids. Germline V gene lookup returns CDR1 GTSNPN and CDR2 SVGIG (reference sequence). V lost 4 bases to trimming and J lost 4 bases, with 17 bases between them. The DNA for the CDR3 is TGTGCCTGGACTTTGGCGGGACCGTGGAATCAGCCCCAGCATTTT. Its translation is CAWTLAGPWNQPQHF.

This clone was seen a handful of times. The chain is built from TRBV15 and TRBJ1-4, with TRBD1 identical over 10 bases. Germline V gives CDR1 LNHNV, CDR2 YYDKDF (reference sequence). J was trimmed by 8 bases and V by 0 bases; bases with no gene match: 9. The CDR3 spans 17 residues. The CDR3 sequence: CATSRDYRDRGSEKLFF. Written as DNA, the CDR3 is TGTGCCACCAGCAGAGATTACCGGGACAGGGGCAGCGAAAAACTGTTTTTT.

The V and J genes are TRBV5-1 and TRBJ2-2; maybe TRBD1 (5 bases). CDR3 length equals 15 residues. Germline V gene lookup returns CDR1 SGHRS and CDR2 YFSETQ. The germline V and J ends were trimmed by 5 bases and 4 bases, with 15 bases remaining between them. In DNA, the CDR3 is TGCGCCAGCAGACTCGGACACCCGGCCACCGGGGAGCTGTTTTTT. Protein product: CASRLGHPATGELFF. The full variable domain, its missing parts supplied by reference TRBV5-1 and TRBJ2-2, is KAGVTQTPRYLIKTRGQQVTLSCSPISGHRSVSWYQQTPGQGLQFLFEYFSETQRNKGNFPGRFSGRQFSNSRSEMNVSTLELGDSALYLCASRLGHPATGELFFGEGSRLTVL.

This clone was recorded only once. The V call is TRBV28, the J call TRBJ2-4; D possibly corresponds to TRBD2 (5 bases). Germline V gives CDR1 MDHEN, CDR2 SYDVKM. Trimming pared 4 bases from V and 3 bases from J, leaving 16 bases between. This CDR3 is built from 16 residues. The CDR3 DNA follows: TGTGCCAGCAGTTCCCTCCTCGACTACGGCAAAAACATTCAGTACTTC. It translates to CASSSLLDYGKNIQYF.

This clone was detected only a few times. The rearrangement uses TRBV10-3 and TRBJ1-1; D is possibly TRBD1 (5 bases). This CDR3 contains 14 residues. Germline lookup yields CDR1 ENHRY and CDR2 SYGVKD. Trimming removed 2 bases from V and 5 bases from J, with 12 bases in between. In DNA, the CDR3 is TGTGCCATCAGTGAGAATTGGGCAGGGACTGAAGCTTTCTTT. This gives the protein CAISENWAGTEAFF.

This chain links TRBV5-6 with TRBJ1-2, with 9 bases aligning to TRBD1. This CDR3 has 14 amino acids. V shed 4 bases and J 5 bases; nucleotides not matched to a gene: 6. Looked up from germline, CDR1 is SGHDT and CDR2 is YYEEEE. The CDR3, as DNA: TGTGCCAGCAGCCCACAGGGGGCGGGGTATGGCTACACCTTC. Protein: CASSPQGAGYGYTF.

This clone was observed once. The CDR3 protein is CASSYSKTANYGYTF. CDR3 in DNA: TGTGCCAGCAGTTACTCGAAGACAGCTAACTATGGCTACACCTTC. The rearrangement uses TRBV6-5 and TRBJ1-2; a weak D match, TRBD1 (5 bases). The CDR3 is made up of 15 amino acids. V dropped 0 bases and J dropped 0 bases, with 8 bases sitting between them. Looked up from germline, CDR1 is MNHEY and CDR2 is SVGAGI.

The gene calls are TRBV7-9 and TRBJ2-6, with TRBD2 matching over 9 bases. The V gene end was trimmed by 1 base and the J gene end by 2 bases; junction bases not matched to a gene: 3. The CDR3 contains 17 residues. CDR1 SEHNR and CDR2 FQNEAQ come from the germline V gene (reference sequence). CDR3 protein: CASSLGSGRPGANVLTF. Written as DNA, the CDR3 is TGTGCCAGCAGCTTAGGTAGCGGGAGACCTGGGGCCAACGTCCTGACTTTC. The full variable domain, with the rest looked up from reference TRBV7-9 and TRBJ2-6, is DTGVSQNPRHKITKRGQNVTFRCDPISEHNRLYWYRQTLGQGPEFLTYFQNEAQLEKSRLLSDRFSAERPKGSFSTLEIQRTEQGDSAMYLCASSLGSGRPGANVLTFGAGSRLTVL.

This chain joins TRBV20-1 and TRBJ2-7, with D perhaps matching TRBD2 (6 bases). Trimming stripped 6 bases from V and 4 bases from J, with 10 bases between. The CDR3 extends over 11 amino acids. Germline lookup yields CDR1 DFQATT and CDR2 SNEGSKA (reference sequence). The DNA of the CDR3 is TGCAGTGCCCCCGGGGGTTACGAGCAGTACTTC. It codes for CSAPGGYEQYF.